These 26 T cell receptor beta chains were all obtained from the same sample, sequenced in a study of human T cells and chemical hapten exposure. From whole blood left unfractionated, total RNA was extracted. TCRdb re-derived calls from the 5' RACE reads in MiXCR, one entry per CDR3 protein. The repertoire holds more than 140,000 distinct CDR3 sequences, with approximately 4% as singletons. These receptors all come from a female donor in good health.

The V and J genes are TRBV5-6 and TRBJ2-3; perhaps TRBD1 as D (8 bases). The CDR3 consists of 15 residues. Per germline, CDR1 SGHDT and CDR2 YYEEEE. V was clipped by 3 bases and J by 7 bases, with 18 bases between them. CDR3 residues: CASSWTGRSGNTQYF. Here the CDR3 DNA reads TGTGCCAGCAGCTGGACAGGGCGAAGCGGGAATACGCAGTATTTT.

This clonotype was observed at least ten times. V is TRBV3-1 and J is TRBJ2-7, with TRBD1 as a possible D gene (6 bases). The CDR3 spans 14 residues. Germline V gene data show CDR1 as LGHDT and CDR2 as YNNKEL (reference sequence). Trimming took off 4 bases at V and 3 bases at J, with 13 bases between the two ends. As DNA, the CDR3 is TGTGCCAGCAGCCCCTGGGACAAGGACTACGAGCAGTACTTC. As protein: CASSPWDKDYEQYF.

This clonotype has only a few counts. The chain uses TRBV7-9 and TRBJ1-6; no firm D call. This CDR3 contains 12 residues. Trimming stripped 10 bases from V and 2 bases from J, with 6 bases between. Germline V gene data show CDR1 as SEHNR and CDR2 as FQNEAQ (reference sequence). The CDR3 DNA reads TGTGCCACCGGGGCCTATAATTCACCCCTCCACTTT. It is translated as CATGAYNSPLHF.

This clonotype came up many times. The CDR3 loop reads CASIGRQGGLEAFF. Written as DNA, the CDR3 is TGTGCCAGCATTGGACGACAGGGAGGGCTTGAGGCTTTCTTT. The chain employs TRBV2 and TRBJ1-1, with 7 bases identical to TRBD1. The CDR3 covers 14 residues. Germline V gives CDR1 SNHLY, CDR2 FYNNEI. The junction had 16 bases not matched to a gene; V was cut back by 7 bases and J by 11 bases.

This clonotype appeared many times. The chain has TRBV7-3 and TRBJ2-2; D is ambiguous. The CDR3 spans 13 residues. V dropped 1 base and J dropped 3 bases, with 3 bases sitting between them. CDR1 SGHTA and CDR2 FQGTGA come from the germline V gene. The CDR3 reads CASSLKYTGELFF. DNA for the CDR3: TGTGCCAGCAGCTTAAAATACACCGGGGAGCTGTTTTTT.

This rearrangement joins TRBV3-1 to TRBJ2-5; 7 nucleotides agree with TRBD2. The V gene's germline CDR1 is LGHDT and CDR2 YNNKEL (reference sequence). The CDR3 is made up of 13 amino acids. V shed 2 bases and J 5 bases; nucleotides not matched to a gene: 2. The CDR3 bases are TGTGCCAGCAGCCAACGTAGCGGGGAGACCCAGTACTTC. This gives the protein CASSQRSGETQYF.

The table lists this clonotype with many counts. The rearrangement links TRBV6-6 to TRBJ2-7; 14 nucleotides agree with TRBD2. V dropped 2 bases and J dropped 2; count of bases not matched to a gene: 5. This CDR3 is 17 amino acids long. Germline lookup yields CDR1 MNHNY and CDR2 SVGAGI (reference sequence). The CDR3 DNA is TGTGCCAGCAGTTACCCGAGGACTAGCGGGAGGACCTACGAGCAGTACTTC. Its translation is CASSYPRTSGRTYEQYF.

This clonotype appeared many times. V and J are TRBV5-1 and TRBJ1-1; possible D gene TRBD1, 6 bases. CDR3 length equals 14 residues. Trimming removed 4 bases at V and 4 bases at J, with 14 bases between. Germline CDR1 is SGHRS and CDR2 is YFSETQ. CDR3 residues: CASSHTTGRTEAFF. The CDR3, as DNA: TGCGCCAGCAGCCATACCACAGGGCGCACTGAAGCTTTCTTT.

This clonotype was picked up many times. The V gene is TRBV6-1, the J gene TRBJ1-2; no reliable D call. The V gene's germline CDR1 is MNHNS and CDR2 SASEGT. This CDR3 is built from 21 residues. V gave up 6 bases and J gave up 2 bases, with 34 bases separating them. CDR3 in DNA: TGTGCCAGCAGGCCGTTAGTGGGAGGACGGCTTGGTAGAACGTCCAACTATGGCTACACCTTC. Encoded protein: CASRPLVGGRLGRTSNYGYTF.

This clonotype turned up a few times. A much more abundant neighbour one base away suggests this may be a read error. The gene calls are TRBV7-2 and TRBJ1-3; D gene unclear. Germline CDR1 is SGHTA and CDR2 is FQGNSA. The CDR3 has 12 amino acids. V was pared by 3 bases and J by 2 bases, with 2 bases between. The CDR3 DNA reads TGTGCCAGCAGCTTTGCTGGAAACACCATATATTTT. Translating gives CASSFAGNTIYF.

This clonotype occurred many times. The chain uses TRBV29-1 and TRBJ1-2, with D possibly matching TRBD1 (6 bases). Germline V CDR1 and CDR2: SQVTM, ANQGSEA. This CDR3 spans 14 amino acids. Trimming took 1 base from V and 6 from J, leaving 15 bases between them. The DNA for the CDR3 is TGCAGCGTTGAAGCAGGGGTCCCTTTACATGGCTACACCTTC. It codes for CSVEAGVPLHGYTF.

This clonotype appeared many times. This chain connects TRBV9 to TRBJ2-1, with D possibly TRBD2 on 7 matching bases. From germline, CDR1 is SGDLS and CDR2 YYNGEE. The germline V and J ends were trimmed by 4 bases and 8 bases, with 22 bases remaining between them. The CDR3 loop spans 16 amino acids. In nucleotides, the CDR3 is TGTGCCAGCAGCTTAATGACCGTGGGGGGGCAGGATGAGCAGTTCTTC. Protein product: CASSLMTVGGQDEQFF.

This clonotype was seen many times. The J gene is TRBJ1-2, the V gene TRBV20-1; D might be TRBD1 (6 bases). CDR1 is DFQATT and CDR2 is SNEGSKA in the germline V gene (reference sequence). This CDR3 spans 15 amino acids. The V end was cut by 2 bases, the J end by 0 bases, with 13 bases between. The chain's CDR3 is CSARSQGSANYGYTF. The CDR3, as DNA: TGCAGTGCTAGAAGTCAGGGGTCGGCTAACTATGGCTACACCTTC.

The table lists this clonotype with a few counts. This chain joins TRBV7-2 and TRBJ2-7; possibly TRBD1 for D (5 bases). The germline gives CDR1 SGHTA, CDR2 FQGNSA. The CDR3 sequence is 15 residues long. Trimming shortened V by 3 bases and J by 0 bases, and 12 bases separated the two germline ends. The DNA for the CDR3 is TGTGCCAGCAGCTTCCCAGGGTCTTTCTCCTACGAGCAGTACTTC. The encoded protein is CASSFPGSFSYEQYF.

This clonotype came up many times. The genes are TRBV20-1 and TRBJ2-7; a possible D gene is TRBD1 (5 bases). The V gene lost 1 base and the J gene lost 1 base, with 8 bases spanning the gap. The CDR3 totals 13 residues. CDR1 and CDR2 from the germline V gene are DFQATT and SNEGSKA (reference sequence). CDR3 amino acids: CSARADRSYEQYF. The CDR3 bases are TGCAGTGCTAGAGCAGACAGATCCTACGAGCAGTACTTC.

This sequence joins TRBV15 and TRBJ2-3; possible D gene TRBD2, 5 bases. Trimming stripped 0 bases from V and 2 bases from J, with 6 bases between. Germline V gene lookup returns CDR1 LNHNV and CDR2 YYDKDF (reference sequence). The CDR3 sequence is 14 residues long. The CDR3 nucleotides are TGTGCCACCAGCAGAGACGGGGACACAGATACGCAGTATTTT. Translating gives CATSRDGDTDTQYF. The full variable domain, completed using reference TRBV15 and TRBJ2-3, is DAMVIQNPRYQVTQFGKPVTLSCSQTLNHNVMYWYQQKSSQAPKLLFHYYDKDFNNEADTPDNFQSRRPNTSFCFLDIRSPGLGDTAMYLCATSRDGDTDTQYFGPGTRLTVL.

The rearrangement links TRBV18 to TRBJ1-4, with TRBD1 as a possible D gene (6 bases). Trimming cost V 4 bases and J 5 bases, with 11 bases left between them. This CDR3 spans 14 amino acids. Germline assignment: CDR1 KGHSH and CDR2 LQKENI. The CDR3 region has the DNA TGTGCCAGCTCACTAGGACAGCCGAATGAAAAACTGTTTTTT. Protein sequence: CASSLGQPNEKLFF. Together with reference TRBV18 and TRBJ1-4, the CDR3 gives the full variable domain: NAGVMQNPRHLVRRRGQEARLRCSPMKGHSHVYWYRQLPEEGLKFMVYLQKENIIDESGMPKERFSAEFPKEGPSILRIQQVVRGDSAAYFCASSLGQPNEKLFFGSGTQLSVL.

This clonotype was counted at least ten times. V is TRBV12-3 or TRBV12-4 and J is TRBJ2-3; 9 nucleotides line up with TRBD2. The J segment lost 4 bases and the V segment lost 3 bases, leaving 2 bases of the junction unmatched. The CDR3 length is 14 residues. CDR3 in DNA: TGTGCCAGCAGTTTGGCGGGGGGGGCAGATACGCAGTATTTT. This encodes CASSLAGGADTQYF.

There are many counts of this clonotype. The chain combines TRBV7-9 with TRBJ1-4; 8 bases are shared with TRBD1. Germline-derived CDR1 and CDR2 are SEHNR and FQNEAQ (reference sequence). Germline trimming cut 6 bases from V and 7 bases from J; bases unmatched to any gene: 7. There are 14 residues in the CDR3. As DNA, the CDR3 is TGTGCCAGCAGTTCCGGGACAGGTCCTGAAAAACTGTTTTTT. This gives the protein CASSSGTGPEKLFF.

In this sample, this clonotype turned up many times. V is TRBV2 and J is TRBJ2-1, with 9 bases aligning to TRBD2. The CDR3 contains 15 residues. J lost 3 bases, V lost 8 bases, and 8 bases had no gene match. Germline V gives CDR1 SNHLY, CDR2 FYNNEI. CDR3 loop: CASVPAGGLYNEQFF. CDR3 nucleotides: TGTGCCAGCGTTCCAGCGGGGGGCCTCTACAATGAGCAGTTCTTC. Variable domain in full (rest from reference TRBV2 and TRBJ2-1): EPEVTQTPSHQVTQMGQEVILRCVPISNHLYFYWYRQILGQKVEFLVSFYNNEISEKSEIFDDQFSVERPDGSNFTLKIRSTKLEDSAMYFCASVPAGGLYNEQFFGPGTRLTVL.

This clonotype came up many times. The chain has TRBV14 and TRBJ2-7, with TRBD1 identical over 9 bases. CDR3 length: 16 amino acids. Per the germline V gene, CDR1 is SGHDN and CDR2 is FVKESK. V was pared by 4 bases and J by 5 bases, with 12 bases of the junction left unmatched. The CDR3 loop reads CASSPTSRDRVDEQYF. CDR3 in DNA: TGTGCCAGCAGCCCGACATCCCGGGACAGGGTCGACGAGCAGTACTTC.

The rearrangement links TRBV7-8 to TRBJ2-3, with D unresolved. The CDR3 spans 13 residues. CDR1 is SGHVS and CDR2 is FQNEAQ in the germline V gene. V was cut by 2 bases and J by 4 bases, with 7 bases left in between. CDR3 in DNA: TGTGCCAGCAGCTTAACCTTAGCAGATACGCAGTATTTT. The encoded protein is CASSLTLADTQYF.

This clonotype appeared many times. V usage is TRBV4-3 and J usage is TRBJ2-7, with TRBD2 identical over 8 bases. The germline V gene has CDR1 LGHNA and CDR2 YSLEER. CDR3 size: 14 residues. V trimming: 3 bases; J trimming: 2 bases; junction bases outside the gene matches: 3. The CDR3 DNA reads as TGCGCCAGCAGCCAGGCAGCGGGGGCCTACGAGCAGTACTTC. Translating gives CASSQAAGAYEQYF.

This clonotype came up many times. The chain recombines TRBV5-1 with TRBJ2-7; maybe TRBD1 (6 bases). Germline values: CDR1 SGHRS, CDR2 YFSETQ. Trimming took off 4 bases at V and 3 bases at J, with 11 bases between the two ends. The CDR3 has 13 residues. CDR3 DNA: TGCGCCAGCAGCGCCGGGACAAGCTACGAGCAGTACTTC. Translating it yields CASSAGTSYEQYF.

This clonotype occurred many times. The CDR3 DNA reads TGTGCCAGCAGTTTAGTGTACAGGGTGGTTGAAAAACTGTTTTTT. Translating gives CASSLVYRVVEKLFF. The chain recombines TRBV12-3 or TRBV12-4 with TRBJ1-4; D perhaps matches TRBD1 (6 bases). Between the trimmed V and J ends, which lost 1 base and 7 bases, there was a span of 13 bases. The CDR3 extends over 15 amino acids.

There are many counts of this clonotype. The J gene is TRBJ1-2, the V gene TRBV6-5, with 7 bases lining up with TRBD1. J lost 3 bases, V lost 6 bases, and 13 bases had no gene match. The CDR3 spans 16 residues. Germline CDR1 is MNHEY and CDR2 is SVGAGI. The chain's CDR3 is CASSHRTGTGYYGYTF. The CDR3 coding sequence is TGTGCCAGCAGCCACAGGACAGGCACCGGGTACTATGGCTACACCTTC.